This TCR beta chain derives from a study of shared T cell receptors in the human thymus. Some clones are missing from TCRdb's copy, which holds only in-frame ones; the method was immunoSEQ multiplex PCR. The data contain around 730,000 clones, 80% to 90% of them seen just once; the ten biggest clones take up 0.0095% to 0.013%. There are 16 residues in the CDR3. Per germline, CDR1 PRHDT and CDR2 FYEKMQ (reference sequence). Germline trimming cut 5 bases from V and 6 bases from J; bases unmatched to any gene: 10. These data were also filed under a second study, of human thymus T cells. From that study: Samples came from healthy Finnish infants during open corrective cardiac surgery. Thymic tissue was derived from resections collected during corrective heart surgery. Apparent bias marked the V and J gene usage of thymic and blood repertoires. Highly overlapping thymic repertoires in unrelated individuals were reported by related research.

This TCR derives from a girl under three years old with a congenital heart defect. Sequencing was performed on thymocytes. The chain is built from TRBV13 and TRBJ2-3; 11 nucleotides match TRBD2. The CDR3: CASSKLTSGVLDTQYF. For the CDR3, the DNA is TGTGCCAGCAGCAAACTGACTAGCGGGGTCCTGGATACGCAGTATTTT.